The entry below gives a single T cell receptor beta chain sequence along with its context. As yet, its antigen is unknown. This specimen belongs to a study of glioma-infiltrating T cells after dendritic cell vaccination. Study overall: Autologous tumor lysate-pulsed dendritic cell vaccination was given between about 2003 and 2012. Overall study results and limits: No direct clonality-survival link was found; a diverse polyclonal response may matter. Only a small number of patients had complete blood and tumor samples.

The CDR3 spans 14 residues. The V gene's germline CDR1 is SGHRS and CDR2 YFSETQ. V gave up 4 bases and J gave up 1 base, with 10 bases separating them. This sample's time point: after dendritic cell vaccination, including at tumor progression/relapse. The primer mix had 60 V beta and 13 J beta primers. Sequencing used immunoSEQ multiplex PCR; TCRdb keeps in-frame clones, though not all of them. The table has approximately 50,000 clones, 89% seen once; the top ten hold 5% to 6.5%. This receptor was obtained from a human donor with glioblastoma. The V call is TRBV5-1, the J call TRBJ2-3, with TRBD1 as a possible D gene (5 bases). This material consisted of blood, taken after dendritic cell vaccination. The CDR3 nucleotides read TGCGCCAGCAGCCTTCAGGGCGGCACAGATACGCAGTATTTT. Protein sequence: CASSLQGGTDTQYF.